This is a list of T cell receptor beta chains from one sample in a study of blood T cells in healthy people across ages. Each CDR3 protein gets one entry after TCRdb re-called the 5' RACE reads with MiXCR. The sample lists 1.5 million to 2 million distinct CDR3 sequences, 35% to 50% seen once, with roughly 24% in the top ten. Sequenced material: blood. The receptors here all came from a human donor in good health. The CDR3 runs from the conserved cysteine through the conserved F or W. The D gene is left open where the match is weak. The size entry is marked missing in some rows and otherwise reads once, few, many or a size class.

TRBV30,-,TRBJ2-7,-,TGTGCCTGGTCTCCTTCATTGGGAGGCGAGCAGTACTTC,CAWSPSLGGEQYF
TRBV7-9,-,TRBJ1-6,-,TGTGCCAGCAGCTTAGGAGTTCCGTATAATTCACCCCTCCACTTT,CASSLGVPYNSPLHF
TRBV28,few,TRBJ2-7,-,TGTGCCAGCAGGAGACAGGCTCCCTACGAGCAGTACTTC,CASRRQAPYEQYF
TRBV11-2,few,TRBJ2-7,-,TGTGCCAGCAGCTTAGACCCCGATGAATACGAGCAGTACTTC,CASSLDPDEYEQYF
TRBV4-1,-,TRBJ1-2,-,TGCGCCAGCAGCCAAGTCGGGCCAGCCTATGGCTACACCTTC,CASSQVGPAYGYTF
TRBV10-3,-,TRBJ2-3,TRBD2,TGTGCCATCGCTAGCGGGGGCTCTCTCACAGATACGCAGTATTTT,CAIASGGSLTDTQYF
TRBV7-2,-,TRBJ2-7,TRBD1,TGTGCCAGCAGCATACGGTACGGGACAGGGGGTCGCGAGCAGTACTTC,CASSIRYGTGGREQYF
TRBV20-1,-,TRBJ2-7,-,TGCAGTGCTAGAGTCCCTAGTGTCTACGAGCAGTACTTC,CSARVPSVYEQYF
TRBV7-2,many,TRBJ2-7,-,TGTGCCAGCAGCTTAGTGGACGGACACCTATACGAGCAGTACTTC,CASSLVDGHLYEQYF
TRBV7-2,few,TRBJ1-5,-,TGTGCCAGCAGCCCTTCCCCAATTCTTTATCAGCCCCAGCATTTT,CASSPSPILYQPQHF
TRBV12-5,-,TRBJ2-5,-,TGTGCTAGTGGGCCTGACACCATGGGCGAAGAGACCCAGTACTTC,CASGPDTMGEETQYF
TRBV29-1,-,TRBJ1-2,-,TGCAGCGCAAAGGCAGGGGCACTCTATGGCTACACCTTC,CSAKAGALYGYTF
TRBV10-3,few,TRBJ1-5,TRBD1,TGTGCCATCAGCCTAGGGGGCCAGCCCCAGCATTTT,CAISLGGQPQHF
TRBV20-1,-,TRBJ2-3,TRBD1,TGCAGTGCTAGAGGGGACAGGGCCCCAAGCACAGATACGCAGTATTTT,CSARGDRAPSTDTQYF
TRBV28,few,TRBJ1-4,-,TGTGCCAGCAGTTTGGTCTCCGGGATCAAAGGCGGAAAACTGTTTTTT,CASSLVSGIKGGKLFF
TRBV11-2,once,TRBJ2-1,-,TGTGCCAGCAGCGTCCCAGGGTTGTCCTACGATGAGCAGTTCTTC,CASSVPGLSYDEQFF
TRBV20-1,-,TRBJ1-1,TRBD1,TGCAGTGCGGGGGGACAGGGTTCAGCTGAAGCTTTCTTT,CSAGGQGSAEAFF
TRBV20-1,-,TRBJ2-7,TRBD1,TGCAGTGCTAGAGAGCCAGGGGGCAACGAGCAGTACTTC,CSAREPGGNEQYF
TRBV7-2,many,TRBJ2-5,-,TGTGCCAGCAGCCCTCGGGGGAGAGAGACCCAGTACTTC,CASSPRGRETQYF
TRBV12-3/TRBV12-4,-,TRBJ2-6,-,TGTGCCAGCATCCCACGGGCCTCTGGGGCCAACGTCCTGACTTTC,CASIPRASGANVLTF
TRBV29-1,few,TRBJ1-1,TRBD1,TGCAGCGTTGGGGGGACAGACACTGAAGCTTTCTTT,CSVGGTDTEAFF
TRBV7-2,-,TRBJ1-2,TRBD1,TGTGCCAGCAGCCCGAGTCCCGGGACAGGGTGGTCCTATGGCTACACCTTC,CASSPSPGTGWSYGYTF
TRBV20-1,-,TRBJ2-1,TRBD2,TGCAGTGCTGGTTTCCCGGGACTAGACCGTGATGAGCAGTTCTTC,CSAGFPGLDRDEQFF
TRBV4-3,-,TRBJ2-2,-,TGCACCAGCAGCCAAGAACCACAGACCCCGAACACCGGGGAGCTGTTTTTT,CTSSQEPQTPNTGELFF
TRBV5-1,many,TRBJ2-3,TRBD2,TGCGCCAGCAGCTTGCCTAGCGGGGGGGCAGGAGATACGCAGTATTTT,CASSLPSGGAGDTQYF
TRBV7-2,-,TRBJ1-1,-,TGTGCCAGCAGTCGACTCCCTCTCTCGGAGTACACTGAAGCTTTCTTT,CASSRLPLSEYTEAFF
TRBV7-9,-,TRBJ2-4,-,TGTGCCAGCAGCCCAATAATGGCGATCAAAAAGTACTTC,CASSPIMAIKKYF
TRBV6-4,-,TRBJ2-3,-,TGTGCCAGCATGGGCAGGAGCACATATACGCAGTATTTT,CASMGRSTYTQYF
TRBV15,-,TRBJ2-5,-,TGTGCCACCAGCAGGGTTGATGGGGTTCAAGAGACCCAGTACTTC,CATSRVDGVQETQYF
TRBV28,few,TRBJ2-1,-,TGTGCCAGCACCTTCGATGACAATGAGCAGTTCTTC,CASTFDDNEQFF
TRBV20-1,-,TRBJ1-6,-,TGCAGTGCTGGGGGCGGGAGCTCCTATAATTCACCCCTCCACTTT,CSAGGGSSYNSPLHF
TRBV4-3,-,TRBJ2-6,TRBD1,TGCGCCAGCAGCCACGGGACAGGGTCCCTCTCTGGGGCCAACGTCCTGACTTTC,CASSHGTGSLSGANVLTF
TRBV21-1,-,TRBJ2-5,-,TGTGCCAGCAGCGTCACGGGACAGACCCTTGGGGAGACCCAGTACTTC,CASSVTGQTLGETQYF
TRBV20-1,-,TRBJ2-5,-,TGCAGTGCTAGGTCGGGGCGGGAAGGAGAGACCCAGTACTTC,CSARSGREGETQYF
TRBV15,few,TRBJ2-6,-,TGTGCCACCAAGCTGGGATCGATCTCTGGGGCCAACGTCCTGACTTTC,CATKLGSISGANVLTF
TRBV20-1,-,TRBJ1-1,TRBD1,TGCAGTGTTAAACGCCGGGACAGGGGACTAAACACTGAAGCTTTCTTT,CSVKRRDRGLNTEAFF